The 29 T cell receptor beta chains below come from one sample, sequenced in a study of T cell responses to AZD1222 COVID-19 vaccine. Some clones are missing from TCRdb's copy, which holds only in-frame ones; the method was immunoSEQ multiplex PCR. Found here are 180,000 or so clones, approximately 90% of them singletons; the top ten hold approximately 1.8%. This material consisted of peripheral blood, taken 28 days after the second AZD1222 dose. These receptors originate from an adult who received the AZD1222 COVID-19 vaccine.

The chain has TRBV30 and TRBJ2-7; D is unclear. The germline V gene encodes CDR1 GTSNPN and CDR2 SVGIG (reference sequence). V lost 0 bases to trimming and J lost 3 bases, with 12 bases between them. The CDR3 is 14 amino acids. The DNA for the CDR3 is TGTGCCTGGAGTGTATCGGCTTTAGACTACGAGCAGTACTTC. It encodes CAWSVSALDYEQYF.

The chain carries TRBV18 and TRBJ1-1; TRBD1 agrees at 9 bases. The germline gives CDR1 KGHSH, CDR2 LQKENI. There are 15 residues in the CDR3. V dropped 5 bases and J dropped 3; count of bases not matched to a gene: 7. In nucleotides, the CDR3 is TGTGCCAGCTCAGCTTACAGGGGGCGGGACACTGAAGCTTTCTTT. Protein product: CASSAYRGRDTEAFF.

CDR3 nucleotides: TGTGCCAGCAGCTTGGTTGCGGGTATCCTTTATGGCTACACCTTC. Translated: CASSLVAGILYGYTF. The V call is TRBV5-5, the J call TRBJ1-2; D is undetermined. CDR3 length equals 15 residues. V was pared by 0 bases and J by 5 bases, with 14 bases between. CDR1 is SGHKS and CDR2 is YYEKEE in the germline V gene (reference sequence). Full variable domain (missing parts from reference TRBV5-5 and TRBJ1-2): DAGVTQSPTHLIKTRGQQVTLRCSPISGHKSVSWYQQVLGQGPQFIFQYYEKEERGRGNFPDRFSARQFPNYSSELNVNALLLGDSALYLCASSLVAGILYGYTFGSGTRLTVV.

This chain joins TRBV7-2 and TRBJ1-6; D remains unclear. V lost 0 bases to trimming and J lost 6 bases, with 6 bases between them. The CDR3 loop spans 14 amino acids. CDR1 and CDR2 from the germline V gene are SGHTA and FQGNSA. CDR3 nucleotide sequence: TGTGCCAGCAGCTTAGCCCAGATTAATTCACCCCTCCACTTT. Translating gives CASSLAQINSPLHF.

The chain employs TRBV2 and TRBJ1-2; TRBD1 might be the D (5 bases). The V end was cut by 7 bases, the J end by 7 bases, with 13 bases between. There are 12 residues in the CDR3. CDR1 and CDR2 from the germline V gene are SNHLY and FYNNEI. Here the CDR3 DNA reads TGTGCCAGCAAGGATGGGGCGGGTGGCTACACCTTC. Translation gives CASKDGAGGYTF. Full variable domain (missing parts from reference TRBV2 and TRBJ1-2): EPEVTQTPSHQVTQMGQEVILRCVPISNHLYFYWYRQILGQKVEFLVSFYNNEISEKSEIFDDQFSVERPDGSNFTLKIRSTKLEDSAMYFCASKDGAGGYTFGSGTRLTVV.

This chain uses TRBV7-4 with TRBJ2-7, with TRBD2 matching 8 bases. V gave up 5 bases and J gave up 1 base; unmatched junction bases: 7. Germline CDR1 reads SGHVT; CDR2 reads SQSDAQ. The CDR3 runs 15 residues. The DNA for the CDR3 is TGTGCCAGCAGCGTCCTAGCGGGCAGTTCCTACGAGCAGTACTTC. It codes for CASSVLAGSSYEQYF.

The chain uses TRBV2 and TRBJ1-5, with D unresolved. This CDR3 comprises 12 residues. V was clipped by 0 bases and J by 6 bases, with 3 bases between them. Germline CDR1 and CDR2: SNHLY and FYNNEI. CDR3 DNA: TGTGCCAGCAGTGAAGCTTCTCAGCCCCAGCATTTT. It translates to CASSEASQPQHF.

This clone appeared a single time. The chain links TRBV18 to TRBJ2-5, with a possible D match to TRBD1 (6 bases). In germline, CDR1 is KGHSH, CDR2 LQKENI. V was clipped by 6 bases and J by 2 bases, with 13 bases between them. CDR3 length equals 14 residues. Here the CDR3 DNA reads TGTGCCAGCTCCCACGGACAGCCTCAAGAGACCCAGTACTTC. Encoded protein: CASSHGQPQETQYF.

V is TRBV19 and J is TRBJ1-5; TRBD1 matches 9 bases. Germline CDR1 is LNHDA and CDR2 is SQIVND (reference sequence). CDR3 length: 15 amino acids. Trimming removed 6 bases from V and 2 bases from J; junction bases left unmatched: 5. CDR3 sequence (DNA): TGTGCCAGTAGAGGACAGGGGTTGGGCAATCAGCCCCAGCATTTT. Its translation is CASRGQGLGNQPQHF.

The chain couples TRBV5-1 to TRBJ2-1; a weak D match, TRBD2 (7 bases). Trimming took 4 bases from V and 7 from J, leaving 15 bases between them. The CDR3 has 14 amino acids. Per the germline V gene, CDR1 is SGHRS and CDR2 is YFSETQ. In DNA form, the CDR3 reads TGCGCCAGCAGCGGGGGGGCCACGTTGAATGAGCAGTTCTTC. Translating it yields CASSGGATLNEQFF.

This chain uses TRBV11-2 with TRBJ1-2, with 8 bases matching TRBD1. The CDR3 has 13 amino acids. The V gene's germline CDR1 is SGHAT and CDR2 FQNNGV. V gave up 5 bases and J gave up 7 bases; unmatched junction bases: 6. CDR3 in amino acids: CASSQTGVAGYTF. The CDR3 nucleotides are TGTGCCAGCAGCCAGACAGGGGTGGCTGGCTACACCTTC.

V gene TRBV21-1 combines with J gene TRBJ2-3; the D call of TRBD1 is as the table states it, not checked on the DNA. TRBV21-1 is a pseudogene locus. This CDR3 is built from 15 residues. The CDR3 DNA is TGTGCCAGCAGCAAAGTACAGGGGAAGACAGATACGCAGTATTTT. Encoded protein: CASSKVQGKTDTQYF.

This chain joins TRBV5-8 and TRBJ2-3; the match to TRBD2 covers 12 bases. Germline V gives CDR1 SGHTS, CDR2 YDEGEE. The CDR3 runs to 16 residues. With 4 bases clipped from V and 2 bases from J, the junction kept 5 bases outside the gene matches. The CDR3 spells CASSPGLAGYTDTQYF. The CDR3 nucleotides are TGTGCCAGCAGCCCTGGACTAGCGGGATACACAGATACGCAGTATTTT.

The chain uses TRBV5-1 and TRBJ1-2; 7 bases are shared with TRBD1. Trimming took 5 bases from V and 2 from J; bases not matched to a gene: 0. Germline V gene sequence: CDR1 SGHRS, CDR2 YFSETQ. The CDR3 spans 12 residues. CDR3 region: CASRTGNYGYTF. CDR3 nucleotides: TGCGCCAGCAGGACAGGGAACTATGGCTACACCTTC.

The chain joins TRBV7-2 to TRBJ2-5; 7 nucleotides match TRBD1. Germline trimming cut 5 bases from V and 0 bases from J; bases unmatched to any gene: 3. The CDR3 covers 14 residues. CDR1 is SGHTA, CDR2 FQGNSA, per germline. The CDR3 loop is CASSKTGYQETQYF. The CDR3 nucleotides are TGTGCCAGCAGCAAGACAGGGTACCAAGAGACCCAGTACTTC.

The rearrangement joins TRBV15 to TRBJ1-6, with a weak D call TRBD1 (6 bases). Trimming cost V 1 base and J 8 bases, with 12 bases left between them. Germline CDR1 is LNHNV and CDR2 is YYDKDF (reference sequence). The CDR3 consists of 15 residues. In nucleotides, the CDR3 is TGTGCCACCAGCAGAGGACAGGACTTAGATTCACCCCTCCACTTT. Translation gives CATSRGQDLDSPLHF.

In nucleotides, the CDR3 is TGTGCCAGCAGTCCTACCGCTGGACAGGGGAACTATGGCTACACCTTC. This encodes CASSPTAGQGNYGYTF. This chain links TRBV7-9 with TRBJ1-2, with 9 bases fitting TRBD1. Germline V gene data show CDR1 as SEHNR and CDR2 as FQNEAQ (reference sequence). Trimming removed 6 bases from V and 2 bases from J; junction bases left unmatched: 10. This CDR3 spans 16 amino acids.

The chain joins TRBV29-1 to TRBJ1-2; possible D gene TRBD1, 5 bases. V was cut by 5 bases and J by 3 bases, with 13 bases left in between. This CDR3 has 13 residues. CDR1 SQVTM and CDR2 ANQGSEA come from the germline V gene. The CDR3 DNA is TGCAGCGTTTACGGGGGAGGTGACTATGGCTACACCTTC. This translates into CSVYGGGDYGYTF.

This clone was counted a single time. The V call is TRBV7-2, the J call TRBJ2-7, with D maybe TRBD1 (6 bases). V shed 5 bases and J shed 1 base, with 12 bases lying between them. The germline V gene encodes CDR1 SGHTA and CDR2 FQGNSA. The CDR3 extends over 14 amino acids. CDR3 bases: TGTGCCAGCAGCGCCCGACAGGTGTCCTACGAGCAGTACTTC. Its translation: CASSARQVSYEQYF.

V gene TRBV11-1 combines with J gene TRBJ2-7; 9 positions agree with TRBD1. There are 13 residues in the CDR3. Unmatched junction bases numbered 4, after V lost 6 bases and J lost 4 bases. Germline lookup yields CDR1 SGHAT and CDR2 FQDESV (reference sequence). As DNA, the CDR3 is TGTGCCAGCAGACTGGACAGGGGTTACGAGCAGTACTTC. Its translation: CASRLDRGYEQYF.

The rearrangement uses TRBV2 and TRBJ1-5; the match to TRBD1 covers 9 bases. CDR1 is SNHLY, CDR2 FYNNEI, per germline. The trim removed 6 bases at V and 4 bases at J, leaving 1 base unmatched. This CDR3 is 13 amino acids long. The CDR3 nucleotides are TGTGCCAGCAGCGGACAGGGGAATCAGCCCCAGCATTTT. Residues: CASSGQGNQPQHF.

Regarding this clone: Other DNA sequences within the sample encode an identical CDR3. This chain connects TRBV5-1 to TRBJ1-3; D unresolved. The CDR3 length is 13 residues. V lost 0 bases and J lost 4, with 5 bases in between. In germline, CDR1 is SGHRS, CDR2 YFSETQ. CDR3: CASSLAAGNTIYF. CDR3 nucleotides: TGCGCCAGCAGCTTGGCTGCGGGAAACACCATATATTTT.

The chain recombines TRBV30 with TRBJ1-5; weak D call: TRBD1 (5 bases). CDR3 length: 13 residues. Germline V gene sequence: CDR1 GTSNPN, CDR2 SVGIG (reference sequence). V lost 0 bases and J lost 6, with 9 bases in between. The CDR3 DNA follows: TGTGCCTGGAGTGTACAGGATCGTCAGCCCCAGCATTTT. It specifies CAWSVQDRQPQHF.

The CDR3 region is CASTWDRGIYQPQHF. CDR3 coding DNA: TGTGCCAGCACCTGGGACAGGGGGATTTATCAGCCCCAGCATTTT. This sequence joins TRBV6-5 and TRBJ1-5, with TRBD1 matching 11 bases. Germline V gene sequence: CDR1 MNHEY, CDR2 SVGAGI. The CDR3 covers 15 residues. The ends lost 7 bases at V and 5 bases at J; junction bases unmatched: 7.

This rearrangement joins TRBV7-9 to TRBJ1-2; a weak D match, TRBD1 (5 bases). Trimming pared 5 bases from V and 6 bases from J, leaving 16 bases between. Germline lookup yields CDR1 SEHNR and CDR2 FQNEAQ (reference sequence). This CDR3 has 14 amino acids. This CDR3 is CASSPGFPGDGYTF. CDR3 sequence (DNA): TGTGCCAGCAGCCCAGGCTTTCCGGGGGATGGCTACACCTTC.

The V call is TRBV6-5, the J call TRBJ2-3; D ambiguous. Germline assignment: CDR1 MNHEY and CDR2 SVGAGI. V was pared by 3 bases and J by 3 bases, with 10 bases between. The CDR3 covers 14 residues. The CDR3 nucleotides read TGTGCCAGCAGTTATGTTGTAGGGACAGATACGCAGTATTTT. Its translation is CASSYVVGTDTQYF.

This sequence joins TRBV7-8 and TRBJ1-1; TRBD1 is a possible D gene (5 bases). The CDR3 is 14 amino acids. Germline V gene lookup returns CDR1 SGHVS and CDR2 FQNEAQ. Between the trimmed V and J ends, which lost 5 bases and 2 bases, there was a span of 12 bases. The CDR3 reads CASSTGLSNTEAFF. The CDR3 DNA reads TGTGCCAGCAGCACGGGACTCTCTAACACTGAAGCTTTCTTT.

This sequence joins TRBV30 and TRBJ2-7; D gene uncertain. The CDR3 spans 12 residues. The V end was cut by 0 bases, the J end by 6 bases, with 9 bases between. From germline, CDR1 is GTSNPN and CDR2 SVGIG (reference sequence). CDR3 amino acids: CAWSVIVGEQYF. Here the CDR3 DNA reads TGTGCCTGGAGTGTAATTGTGGGCGAGCAGTACTTC.

The chain recombines TRBV19 with TRBJ2-3, with D perhaps assigned TRBD1 or TRBD2 (6 bases each). The CDR3 contains 16 residues. The ends were cut back, 4 bases at V and 4 bases at J, with 18 bases in the middle. Germline assignment: CDR1 LNHDA and CDR2 SQIVND (reference sequence). The CDR3 DNA is TGTGCCAGTAGTAGCTCCGGTCGGGGGCGCGCAGATACGCAGTATTTT. Its protein is CASSSSGRGRADTQYF.